The 30 T cell receptor beta chains listed next were all sequenced from one sample in a study of blood T cell repertoires in COVID-19 (TCRdb year 2020). To prepare the library, the immunoSEQ multiplex PCR assay was applied. As stored in TCRdb, this immuneACCESS dataset retains in-frame rearrangements with V and J assigned. A fraction of the clones does not appear; measured against another copy, unresolved V genes explain less than half of the discrepancy, and the remainder lacks a known reason. The sample has 130,000 or so clones on record, 80% to 90% of them singletons. Jointly, the top ten make up 2% to 3% of the sample. Sequenced: PBMCs or T cells enriched from blood (not recorded which). Source of these receptors: a man in his forties with acute COVID-19.

The chain couples TRBV5-4 to TRBJ2-5; 8 nucleotides match TRBD2. In germline, CDR1 is SGHNT, CDR2 YYREEE (reference sequence). The CDR3 covers 16 residues. Unmatched junction bases numbered 8, after V lost 2 bases and J lost 2 bases. The CDR3, as DNA: TGTGCCAGCAGCTTTGGAACGGGGGGGACTCAAGAGACCCAGTACTTC. Translation gives CASSFGTGGTQETQYF.

The chain couples TRBV27 to TRBJ2-1, with 11 bases matching TRBD2. This CDR3 region has 15 residues. V was pared by 2 bases and J by 10 bases, with 7 bases of the junction left unmatched. The germline gives CDR1 MNHEY, CDR2 SMNVEV (reference sequence). CDR3 in amino acids: CASSLKASGGTEQFF. CDR3 in DNA: TGTGCCAGCAGTTTAAAAGCTAGCGGGGGGACAGAGCAGTTCTTC.

This clone was detected only once. The rearrangement links TRBV15 to TRBJ2-7, with 7 bases lining up with TRBD1. The CDR3 loop spans 15 amino acids. Trimming cost V 0 bases and J 1 base; bases outside gene matches: 3. Germline CDR1 and CDR2: LNHNV and YYDKDF (reference sequence). DNA for the CDR3: TGTGCCACCAGCAGAGATCCGGGACAGTCCTACGAGCAGTACTTC. Its translation is CATSRDPGQSYEQYF.

This chain uses TRBV2 with TRBJ1-4, with D hard to call. Germline V gives CDR1 SNHLY, CDR2 FYNNEI. CDR3 length equals 14 residues. V lost 2 bases to trimming and J lost 8 bases, with 12 bases between them. The CDR3 DNA reads TGTGCCAGCAGTGAATTTGGAGGCCGGGAAAAACTGTTTTTT. This codes for CASSEFGGREKLFF.

This chain links TRBV18 with TRBJ1-1; D remains ambiguous. Germline values: CDR1 KGHSH, CDR2 LQKENI. CDR3 length: 14 residues. The V gene lost 2 bases and the J gene lost 7 bases, with 14 bases spanning the gap. The CDR3 nucleotides read TGTGCCAGCTCACCAGCCGAGGGAGGTGGTGAAGCTTTCTTT. It specifies CASSPAEGGGEAFF. Complete variable domain (other parts from reference TRBV18 and TRBJ1-1): NAGVMQNPRHLVRRRGQEARLRCSPMKGHSHVYWYRQLPEEGLKFMVYLQKENIIDESGMPKERFSAEFPKEGPSILRIQQVVRGDSAAYFCASSPAEGGGEAFFGQGTRLTVV.

The genes are TRBV6-4 and TRBJ2-7; possible D gene TRBD2, 5 bases. Trimming shortened V by 11 bases and J by 2 bases, and 13 bases separated the two germline ends. Germline V gives CDR1 MRHNA, CDR2 SNTAGT. This CDR3 has 12 residues. The CDR3, as DNA: TGTGCCGGAGGACCAAGCGCCTACGAGCAGTACTTC. Translated: CAGGPSAYEQYF.

J is TRBJ2-1 and V is TRBV29-1, with 9 bases matching TRBD2. With V trimmed by 5 bases and J by 2 bases, 10 bases remained unmatched. From germline, CDR1 is SQVTM and CDR2 ANQGSEA. The CDR3 is 16 residues long. The DNA for the CDR3 is TGCAGCGTTTATCTCCTTAGCGGGAGAACCTACAATGAGCAGTTCTTC. This encodes CSVYLLSGRTYNEQFF.

The chain has TRBV9 and TRBJ1-2; D possibly corresponds to TRBD1 (5 bases). V shed 4 bases and J shed 4 bases, with 14 bases lying between them. This CDR3 is built from 14 residues. CDR1 is SGDLS, CDR2 YYNGEE, per germline. This chain's CDR3 is CASSPMGGAYGYTF. CDR3 bases: TGTGCCAGCAGCCCAATGGGGGGAGCCTATGGCTACACCTTC.

V gene TRBV4-1 combines with J gene TRBJ2-1; 8 bases are a match to TRBD1. The CDR3 covers 17 residues. The germline V gene has CDR1 MGHRA and CDR2 YSYEKL. Trimming cost V 3 bases and J 6 bases; bases outside gene matches: 13. In DNA, the CDR3 is TGCGCCAGCAGCCATCCGCGACAGGGGATAAACATCAATGAGCAGTTCTTC. Amino acid sequence: CASSHPRQGININEQFF.

The chain is built from TRBV9 and TRBJ2-6; TRBD2 matches at 13 bases. Per germline, CDR1 SGDLS and CDR2 YYNGEE. V lost 3 bases, J lost 3 bases, and 12 bases stayed unmatched. CDR3 length: 20 residues. Here the CDR3 reads CASSGRNGLAGEGGANVLTF. In DNA, the CDR3 is TGTGCCAGCAGCGGGCGAAATGGACTAGCGGGAGAAGGTGGGGCCAACGTCCTGACTTTC.

V is TRBV6-5 and J is TRBJ1-6, with D uncertain. The CDR3 has 14 residues. Between the trimmed V and J ends, which lost 8 bases and 6 bases, there was a span of 14 bases. The germline V gene encodes CDR1 MNHEY and CDR2 SVGAGI. CDR3 amino acids: CASPRGPGNSPLHF. Written as DNA, the CDR3 is TGTGCCAGCCCCCGAGGGCCCGGTAATTCACCCCTCCACTTT.

The genes are TRBV19 and TRBJ1-5; tentative D call: TRBD1 (6 bases). V shed 6 bases and J shed 5 bases, with 20 bases lying between them. This CDR3 contains 16 residues. Germline CDR1 is LNHDA and CDR2 is SQIVND (reference sequence). CDR3 region: CASSRGSEGVHQPQHF. Written as DNA, the CDR3 is TGTGCCAGTAGCCGAGGATCAGAGGGGGTACATCAGCCCCAGCATTTT.

This chain joins TRBV9 and TRBJ1-6; 7 bases fit TRBD1. The CDR3 runs 14 residues. The junction had 2 bases not matched to a gene; V was cut back by 3 bases and J by 5 bases. The germline V gene has CDR1 SGDLS and CDR2 YYNGEE. As DNA, the CDR3 is TGTGCCAGCAGCGCGGGACAGAATAATTCACCCCTCCACTTT. Protein sequence: CASSAGQNNSPLHF.

This chain uses TRBV5-1 with TRBJ2-1, with TRBD1 as a possible D gene (6 bases). V shed 2 bases and J shed 9 bases, with 15 bases lying between them. This CDR3 contains 14 residues. Germline CDR1 is SGHRS and CDR2 is YFSETQ. In DNA form, the CDR3 reads TGCGCCAGCAGCTTTAACAGGGAAATGGGTGAGCAGTTCTTC. Protein product: CASSFNREMGEQFF.

This clone was detected once. This chain uses TRBV6-5 with TRBJ1-2; 7 bases are shared with TRBD1. V lost 5 bases, J lost 3 bases, and 3 bases stayed unmatched. The germline V gene encodes CDR1 MNHEY and CDR2 SVGAGI. This CDR3 comprises 13 residues. CDR3 DNA: TGTGCCAGCAGTACAGGGGTTGACTATGGCTACACCTTC. As protein: CASSTGVDYGYTF.

The chain links TRBV2 to TRBJ2-3; TRBD2 agrees at 9 bases. This CDR3 region has 13 residues. J lost 3 bases, V lost 7 bases, and 2 bases had no gene match. In germline, CDR1 is SNHLY, CDR2 FYNNEI. CDR3 bases: TGTGCCAGCACAACTAGCGGGACAGATACGCAGTATTTT. Its translation: CASTTSGTDTQYF.

This rearrangement joins TRBV27 to TRBJ2-7; possibly TRBD1 for D (6 bases). Trimming took off 6 bases at V and 2 bases at J, with 17 bases between the two ends. Per germline, CDR1 MNHEY and CDR2 SMNVEV (reference sequence). The length of the CDR3 is 15 residues. As DNA, the CDR3 is TGTGCCAGCAGCCTCAGGGGAAGGTCGACCTACGAGCAGTACTTC. Its protein is CASSLRGRSTYEQYF.

The V gene is TRBV30, the J gene TRBJ1-1; a possible D gene is TRBD1 (6 bases). V dropped 5 bases and J dropped 6 bases, with 16 bases sitting between them. This CDR3 spans 13 amino acids. Germline values: CDR1 GTSNPN, CDR2 SVGIG (reference sequence). The chain's CDR3 is CAWEDTGLSEAFF. CDR3 nucleotide sequence: TGTGCCTGGGAGGATACAGGGCTCTCTGAAGCTTTCTTT.

Worth noting for this clone: The identical CDR3 is also encoded by other nucleotide sequences in the sample. This chain uses TRBV30 with TRBJ2-7; TRBD1 matches 8 bases. Germline values: CDR1 GTSNPN, CDR2 SVGIG (reference sequence). The V segment lost 3 bases and the J segment 2 bases; nucleotides outside the gene matches: 3. This CDR3 contains 13 residues. For the CDR3, the DNA is TGTGCCTGGAGGGGGACAGGAACCTACGAGCAGTACTTC. This sequence encodes CAWRGTGTYEQYF.

About this clone itself: An end of the junction does not agree with germline; a read error may underlie this. J is TRBJ2-1 and V is TRBV10-3, with 12 bases fitting TRBD2. The CDR3 is 22 residues long. CDR1 is ENHRY, CDR2 SYGVKD, per germline. This chain's CDR3 is CAISESSGAPSGRANVYIEQFF. DNA of the CDR3: TGTGCCATCAGTGAGTCGAGTGGGGCCCCTAGCGGGAGGGCCAACGTCTACATTGAGCAGTTCTTC.

The chain carries TRBV29-1 and TRBJ2-7, with D tentatively TRBD2 (5 bases). V lost 2 bases to trimming and J lost 7 bases, with 9 bases between them. Germline V gene lookup returns CDR1 SQVTM and CDR2 ANQGSEA. The CDR3 is 11 amino acids. CDR3 residues: CSVESWREQYF. CDR3 sequence (DNA): TGCAGCGTTGAAAGTTGGAGGGAGCAGTACTTC.

This chain connects TRBV19 to TRBJ2-2; 14 bases are shared with TRBD2. The CDR3 sequence is 16 residues long. V gave up 5 bases and J gave up 7 bases; unmatched junction bases: 6. CDR1 is LNHDA, CDR2 SQIVND, per germline (reference sequence). The CDR3 nucleotides read TGTGCCAGTAGTCCAGGACTAGCGGGAGGTCTCGGGGAGCTGTTTTTT. This sequence encodes CASSPGLAGGLGELFF.

The table lists this clone with a count of one. The chain uses TRBV5-1 and TRBJ2-7, with 11 positions matching TRBD1. Losses at the gene ends were 7 bases for V and 2 bases for J; bases not matched to a gene: 5. Germline CDR1 and CDR2: SGHRS and YFSETQ. The CDR3 has 14 residues. The CDR3 region has the DNA TGCGCCAGCTCCGGACAGGGGGCCACCTACGAGCAGTACTTC. The encoded protein is CASSGQGATYEQYF. The full variable domain, completed using reference TRBV5-1 and TRBJ2-7, is KAGVTQTPRYLIKTRGQQVTLSCSPISGHRSVSWYQQTPGQGLQFLFEYFSETQRNKGNFPGRFSGRQFSNSRSEMNVSTLELGDSALYLCASSGQGATYEQYFGPGTRLTVT.

The chain links TRBV6-6 to TRBJ1-5, with 7 bases that match TRBD1. CDR3 size: 17 residues. Germline lookup yields CDR1 MNHNY and CDR2 SVGAGI (reference sequence). Trimming at V came to 5 bases and at J to 0 bases, leaving 10 bases not matched to a gene. CDR3 amino acids: CASSPTGRGYSNQPQHF. In DNA form, the CDR3 reads TGTGCCAGCAGTCCGACAGGGCGTGGGTATAGCAATCAGCCCCAGCATTTT.

In the case of this clone: Other DNA sequences of this sample code for an identical CDR3. This rearrangement joins TRBV9 to TRBJ2-1, with D possibly matching TRBD2 (5 bases). The ends were cut back, 0 bases at V and 4 bases at J, with 8 bases in the middle. The CDR3 runs 14 residues. Germline loops: CDR1 SGDLS, CDR2 YYNGEE. The CDR3 here is CASSVGGSYNEQFF. The CDR3 DNA reads TGTGCCAGCAGCGTAGGTGGGAGTTACAATGAGCAGTTCTTC.

In this sample, this clone turned up a few times. The J gene is TRBJ1-4, the V gene TRBV27, with a tentative D call TRBD1 (5 bases). V lost 4 bases to trimming and J lost 6 bases, with 15 bases between them. The CDR3 is 15 residues long. CDR1 MNHEY and CDR2 SMNVEV come from the germline V gene (reference sequence). The DNA of the CDR3 is TGTGCCAGCAGTTCCCTGGGGGGACGGGATGAAAAACTGTTTTTT. Its translation is CASSSLGGRDEKLFF.

The V and J genes are TRBV28 and TRBJ2-7, with TRBD1 matching 8 bases. This CDR3 is built from 12 residues. Germline CDR1 MDHEN, CDR2 SYDVKM. V lost 5 bases and J lost 6; bases outside the gene matches: 3. Here the CDR3 DNA reads TGTGCCAGCAGTCGGACAGGGCTCGAGCAGTACTTC. Translation gives CASSRTGLEQYF.

J is TRBJ2-3 and V is TRBV7-3; the match to TRBD2 covers 10 bases. Germline V gives CDR1 SGHTA, CDR2 FQGTGA. This CDR3 has 15 amino acids. After removal of 4 bases from V and 6 bases from J, the junction contained 7 bases not matched to a gene. The CDR3 loop is CASSYSGGKGDTQYF. CDR3 sequence (DNA): TGTGCCAGCAGCTATAGCGGGGGGAAAGGCGATACGCAGTATTTT.

The V and J genes are TRBV5-1 and TRBJ2-7; D is unresolved. Germline V gene lookup returns CDR1 SGHRS and CDR2 YFSETQ. The CDR3 is made up of 14 amino acids. V gave up 2 bases and J gave up 6 bases, with 15 bases separating them. The CDR3 loop is CASSFAGVAGEQYF. The CDR3 DNA sequence: TGCGCCAGCAGCTTCGCCGGAGTGGCTGGCGAGCAGTACTTC.

This clone was seen once. The V and J genes are TRBV4-1 and TRBJ2-7, with TRBD2 matching 7 bases. CDR1 and CDR2 from the germline V gene are MGHRA and YSYEKL. The CDR3 is made up of 16 amino acids. V was clipped by 0 bases and J by 2 bases; unmatched bases: 7. The CDR3 spells CASSQEWSGGTYEQYF. CDR3 nucleotide sequence: TGCGCCAGCAGCCAAGAATGGTCGGGAGGTACCTACGAGCAGTACTTC.